Presented here are 6 T cell receptor beta chains from one specimen sequenced in a study of blood T cell repertoires in COVID-19 (dated by TCRdb to 2020 to 2021). Receptor libraries were prepared by the immunoSEQ multiplex PCR assay. Not all clones reach the TCRdb copy of this immuneACCESS table, which keeps in-frame sequences only. Checked studies attribute under half of the gap to unresolved V genes and leave the rest unexplained. This sample has approximately 240,000 clones in its table, and roughly 87% of those were observed once. The ten largest clones capture about 6% of the sample. The sample comprised PBMCs or T cells enriched from blood (not recorded which). Receptors were obtained from a woman aged 25 to 39 with acute COVID-19.

This chain links TRBV21-1 with TRBJ2-2; the listed D gene, TRBD2, was not tested against the DNA. TRBV21-1 is reported as a pseudogene. The CDR3 length is 23 residues. The CDR3 loop reads CASSKALFPRGGGGKENTGELFF. CDR3 DNA sequence: TGTGCCAGCAGCAAAGCTCTGTTTCCCCGTGGGGGCGGGGGGAAAGAGAACACCGGGGAGCTGTTTTTT.

In this sample, this clone turned up once. The chain links TRBV28 to TRBJ2-7; TRBD2 matches at 11 bases. Germline V gene data show CDR1 as MDHEN and CDR2 as SYDVKM. The CDR3 consists of 15 residues. Trimming took 4 bases from V and 6 from J; bases not matched to a gene: 8. CDR3 sequence (DNA): TGTGCCAGCAGTTACGAAGTAGCGGGGGGGCCCGAGCAGTACTTC. It yields the protein CASSYEVAGGPEQYF.

V is TRBV19 and J is TRBJ1-5; D unresolved. The CDR3 covers 14 residues. The V end lost 5 bases, the J end lost 7 bases, and 15 bases lay between the germline ends. The V gene's germline CDR1 is LNHDA and CDR2 SQIVND (reference sequence). CDR3 protein: CASSPQERAQPQHF. The CDR3 bases are TGTGCCAGTAGTCCCCAAGAGAGGGCCCAGCCCCAGCATTTT. Filled out from reference TRBV19 and TRBJ1-5, the complete variable domain reads DGGITQSPKYLFRKEGQNVTLSCEQNLNHDAMYWYRQDPGQGLRLIYYSQIVNDFQKGDIAEGYSVSREKKESFPLTVTSAQKNPTAFYLCASSPQERAQPQHFGDGTRLSIL.

The rearrangement links TRBV6-5 to TRBJ1-2, with D unresolved. CDR3 length equals 14 residues. The V gene's germline CDR1 is MNHEY and CDR2 SVGAGI. V was shortened by 2 bases and J by 14 bases, with 21 bases between the two germline ends. Written as DNA, the CDR3 is TGTGCCAGCAGTTACCGGGAGCCGTCCTCGGTATGGACCTTC. Its protein is CASSYREPSSVWTF.

The rearrangement uses TRBV19 and TRBJ1-1; D gene uncertain. Germline CDR1 is LNHDA and CDR2 is SQIVND (reference sequence). CDR3 length: 10 residues. V lost 10 bases, J lost 3 bases, and 6 bases lay in between. This chain's CDR3 is CATNYTEAFF. The CDR3 bases are TGTGCCACAAACTACACTGAAGCTTTCTTT.

V is TRBV4-1 and J is TRBJ2-7; 10 bases fit TRBD1. Germline-derived CDR1 and CDR2 are MGHRA and YSYEKL. Germline trimming cut 1 base from V and 1 base from J; bases unmatched to any gene: 4. CDR3 length: 16 residues. CDR3 coding DNA: TGCGCCAGCAGCCAAGCGCTGGACAGGGGGTCCTACGAGCAGTACTTC. It translates to CASSQALDRGSYEQYF.